These T cell receptor beta chains were read from a single sample in a study of cytomegalovirus exposure and HLA in healthy donors. The method was immunoSEQ multiplex PCR; TCRdb's version includes in-frame clones alone and lacks a portion of them. This table holds roughly 100,000 clones. The specimen sequenced was PBMCs. The receptors derive from a man between 40 and 49 years old in good health and CMV-seronegative. Both conserved end residues are part of each CDR3. A D gene is named only where the DNA matches it firmly.

CASSQDREEDTQYF	TGCGCCAGCAGCCAAGATAGGGAGGAAGATACGCAGTATTTT	.	TRBV4-3	TRBJ2-3
CASSPLASNTQIPEQFF	TGTGCCAGCTCACCTTTGGCTAGCAACACCCAGATCCCTGAGCAGTTCTTC	.	TRBV18	TRBJ2-1
CASSPRGFSTDTQYF	TGCGCCAGCAGCCCCAGGGGATTTAGCACAGATACGCAGTATTTT	.	TRBV5-1	TRBJ2-3
CASSLFKGVTNEKLFF	TGTGCCAGCAGTTTATTTAAGGGGGTGACTAATGAAAAACTGTTTTTT	.	TRBV27	TRBJ1-4
CASSYQGTTPEQYF	TGTGCCAGCAGTTATCAAGGGACTACCCCCGAGCAGTACTTC	TRBD2	TRBV27	TRBJ2-7
CASSSGLVIFDGELFF	TGCGCCAGCAGCTCGGGACTAGTAATTTTTGACGGGGAGCTGTTTTTT	TRBD2	TRBV10-2	TRBJ2-2
CASSPGQMNQPQHF	TGTGCCAGCAGCCCGGGACAGATGAATCAGCCCCAGCATTTT	TRBD1	TRBV7-9	TRBJ1-5
CAISEYRQGSHSGANVLTF	TGTGCCATCAGTGAGTACCGACAGGGGTCCCACTCTGGGGCCAACGTCCTGACTTTC	TRBD1	TRBV10-3	TRBJ2-6
CASSFDSFLGNTIYF	TGTGCCAGCAGTTTTGACAGCTTCCTTGGAAACACCATATATTTT	.	TRBV28	TRBJ1-3
CASSLAGKLNEKLFF	TGCGCCAGCAGCTTGGCCGGGAAACTTAATGAAAAACTGTTTTTT	.	TRBV5-1	TRBJ1-4
CASSVLVGVRGYTF	TGTGCCAGCAGTGTTTTGGTGGGCGTAAGGGGCTACACCTTC	.	TRBV2	TRBJ1-2
CASSPDRVSGNTIYF	TGTGCCAGCAGCCCGGACAGGGTCTCTGGAAACACCATATATTTT	TRBD1	TRBV5-4	TRBJ1-3
CASSPRGSYEQYF	TGTGCCAGCAGCCCACGGGGATCCTACGAGCAGTACTTC	.	TRBV5-6	TRBJ2-7
CASSGTGLGAYNEQFF	TGTGCCAGCAGCGGGACGGGACTAGGAGCCTACAATGAGCAGTTCTTC	TRBD2	TRBV9	TRBJ2-1
CASSSTGPYGYTF	TGTGCCAGCAGTTCCACAGGGCCTTATGGCTACACCTTC	.	TRBV27	TRBJ1-2
CASSPGLAVISYNEQFF	TGTGCCAGCTCACCAGGGTTAGCGGTGATATCCTACAATGAGCAGTTCTTC	.	TRBV18	TRBJ2-1
CASSQGGNTEAFF	TGTGCCAGCAGCCAGGGCGGGAACACTGAAGCTTTCTTT	.	TRBV7-9	TRBJ1-1
CASWPGTGHQPQHF	TGTGCCAGCTGGCCCGGGACAGGGCATCAGCCCCAGCATTTT	TRBD1	TRBV19	TRBJ1-5
CASSSLGGGWGEQYF	TGTGCCAGCAGCTCGTTGGGAGGGGGATGGGGGGAGCAGTACTTC	.	TRBV7-6	TRBJ2-7
CAISEVAYEQYF	TGTGCCATCAGTGAAGTAGCCTACGAGCAGTACTTC	.	TRBV10-3	TRBJ2-7
CASSLSGQGANEQFF	TGCGCCAGCAGCTTGTCCGGACAGGGGGCAAATGAGCAGTTCTTC	TRBD1	TRBV5-1	TRBJ2-1
CASSSAERVPDTQYF	TGTGCCAGCAGCTCCGCGGAGAGGGTCCCGGATACGCAGTATTTT	.	TRBV11-3	TRBJ2-3
CASSQDSSSNQPQHF	TGCGCCAGCAGCCAGGACAGTTCAAGCAATCAGCCCCAGCATTTT	.	TRBV5-1	TRBJ1-5
CASSFRGQGFDEQFF	TGCGCCAGCAGCTTTAGAGGACAGGGATTTGATGAGCAGTTCTTC	TRBD1	TRBV5-1	TRBJ2-1
CASSESGQGNEKLFF	TGTGCCAGCAGTGAATCGGGTCAGGGTAATGAAAAACTGTTTTTT	.	TRBV2	TRBJ1-4
CASSKAGAKGQGVKTEAFF	TGTGCCAGCAGCAAAGCAGGTGCGAAGGGACAGGGGGTTAAGACTGAAGCTTTCTTT	.	TRBV21-1	TRBJ1-1
CASSNPSGRHEQFF	TGTGCCAGCAGCAACCCTAGCGGGAGACATGAGCAGTTCTTC	TRBD2	TRBV11-3	TRBJ2-1
CASSLGGGGSYNEQFF	TGCGCCAGCAGCTTGGGGGGGGGCGGCTCCTACAATGAGCAGTTCTTC	.	TRBV5-1	TRBJ2-1
CASMANGGHTQYF	TGTGCCAGCATGGCAAATGGTGGTCATACGCAGTATTTT	.	TRBV27	TRBJ2-3
CSVVQGGETQYF	TGCAGCGTTGTTCAGGGTGGAGAGACCCAGTACTTC	.	TRBV29-1	TRBJ2-5
CATSPPSETQYF	TGTGCCACCAGCCCCCCGAGTGAGACCCAGTACTTC	.	TRBV15	TRBJ2-5
CASSPLGGGNTQYF	TGTGCCAGTAGCCCCCTCGGGGGGGGAAATACGCAGTATTTT	TRBD2	TRBV19	TRBJ2-3
CASNAGGQFSTDTQYF	TGTGCCAGCAATGCGGGGGGACAGTTTAGCACAGATACGCAGTATTTT	.	TRBV19	TRBJ2-3
CASTQGLAGVGGEQFF	TGCGCCAGCACCCAAGGGCTAGCGGGAGTCGGAGGTGAGCAGTTCTTC	TRBD2	TRBV5-1	TRBJ2-1
CASRGQGEDTQYF	TGCGCCAGCCGGGGACAGGGAGAAGATACGCAGTATTTT	TRBD1	TRBV10-1	TRBJ2-3
CASSLDQGASRYEQYF	TGTGCCAGCAGCTTAGATCAGGGGGCCAGCCGTTACGAGCAGTACTTC	TRBD1	TRBV11-2	TRBJ2-7
CASSQVLNEKLFF	TGCGCCAGCAGCCAAGTTCTTAATGAAAAACTGTTTTTT	.	TRBV4-3	TRBJ1-4
CASSLAGAYSYEQYF	TGTGCCAGCAGCTTAGCAGGGGCTTATTCCTACGAGCAGTACTTC	.	TRBV7-2	TRBJ2-7
CASSPNARTGVHEQYF	TGTGCCAGCTCACCAAACGCTAGGACAGGGGTCCACGAGCAGTACTTC	TRBD1	TRBV18	TRBJ2-7
CASSTTSGHTGELFF	TGTGCCAGCTCAACAACTAGCGGGCACACCGGGGAGCTGTTTTTT	TRBD2	TRBV18	TRBJ2-2
CATYRGRETQYF	TGTGCCACCTACAGGGGGCGAGAGACCCAGTACTTC	TRBD1	TRBV6-1	TRBJ2-5
CASSYSSGNEQYF	TGTGCCAGCAGTTACTCGAGCGGGAACGAGCAGTACTTC	TRBD2	TRBV6-5	TRBJ2-7
CASSFFPGADMNTEAFF	TGTGCCAGCAGCTTCTTCCCAGGGGCGGACATGAACACTGAAGCTTTCTTT	.	TRBV11-2	TRBJ1-1